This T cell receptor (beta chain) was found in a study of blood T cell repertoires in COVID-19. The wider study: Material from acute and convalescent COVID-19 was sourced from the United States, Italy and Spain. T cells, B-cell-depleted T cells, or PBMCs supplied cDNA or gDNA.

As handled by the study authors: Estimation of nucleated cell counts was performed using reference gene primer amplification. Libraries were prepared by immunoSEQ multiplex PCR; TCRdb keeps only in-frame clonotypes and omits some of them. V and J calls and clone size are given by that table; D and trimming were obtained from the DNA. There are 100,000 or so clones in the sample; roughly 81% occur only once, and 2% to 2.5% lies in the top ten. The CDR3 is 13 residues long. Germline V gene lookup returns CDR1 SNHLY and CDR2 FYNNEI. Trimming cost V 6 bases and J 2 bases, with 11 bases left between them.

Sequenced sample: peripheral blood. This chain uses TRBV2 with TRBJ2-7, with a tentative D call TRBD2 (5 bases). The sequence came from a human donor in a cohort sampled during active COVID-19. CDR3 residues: CASRAGVTYEQYF. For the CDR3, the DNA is TGTGCCAGCAGGGCCGGGGTAACCTACGAGCAGTACTTC.